A selection of T cell receptor beta chains follows, all from one sample in a study of blood T cells in healthy people across ages. TCRdb reanalysed the 5' RACE reads using MiXCR and keeps one entry per CDR3 protein. Counted here are roughly 1.4 million distinct CDR3 sequences, 59% occurring once; the ten biggest clones make up 6.5% to 8.5%. Sequenced sample: blood. These TCRs come from a man between 18 and 29 years old in good health. CDR3s include the opening cysteine and the closing phenylalanine or tryptophan. D genes are given only for firm matches. Some rows have no size entry. The others give once, few or many, or a class for an expanded clone.

clone size: .
D gene: .
J gene: TRBJ2-7
V gene: TRBV20-1
CDR3 protein: CSASNPLRGQQDEQYF
CDR3 DNA: TGCAGTGCTAGTAACCCCTTGCGGGGGCAACAGGACGAGCAGTACTTC

clone size: .
D gene: .
J gene: TRBJ2-5
V gene: TRBV7-7
CDR3 protein: CASSLAPGTQETQYF
CDR3 DNA: TGTGCTAGCAGCTTAGCACCAGGGACCCAAGAGACCCAGTACTTC

clone size: few
D gene: .
J gene: TRBJ2-7
V gene: TRBV12-3/TRBV12-4
CDR3 protein: CASSLPGRVSEQYF
CDR3 DNA: TGTGCCAGCAGTTTACCAGGAAGAGTTTCCGAGCAGTACTTC

clone size: .
D gene: .
J gene: TRBJ2-3
V gene: TRBV10-1
CDR3 protein: CASSEARVADTQYF
CDR3 DNA: TGCGCCAGCAGTGAGGCGAGGGTTGCAGATACGCAGTATTTT

clone size: .
D gene: TRBD1
J gene: TRBJ2-5
V gene: TRBV2
CDR3 protein: CASSHGQGMETQYF
CDR3 DNA: TGTGCCAGCAGCCACGGACAGGGGATGGAGACCCAGTACTTC

clone size: .
D gene: TRBD1
J gene: TRBJ2-7
V gene: TRBV10-3
CDR3 protein: CAISESGTASYEQYF
CDR3 DNA: TGTGCCATCAGTGAGTCCGGGACAGCCAGTTACGAGCAGTACTTC

clone size: few
D gene: TRBD2
J gene: TRBJ2-3
V gene: TRBV14
CDR3 protein: CASSYGTRGDTQYF
CDR3 DNA: TGTGCCAGCAGCTACGGGACTAGGGGCGATACGCAGTATTTT

clone size: .
D gene: .
J gene: TRBJ2-3
V gene: TRBV4-3
CDR3 protein: CASSQDPKPSTDTQYF
CDR3 DNA: TGCGCCAGCAGCCAAGATCCAAAGCCTAGCACAGATACGCAGTATTTT

clone size: few
D gene: TRBD2
J gene: TRBJ2-3
V gene: TRBV6-2/TRBV6-3
CDR3 protein: CASSYSPSGGTTDTQYF
CDR3 DNA: TGTGCCAGCAGTTACTCCCCTAGCGGGGGTACCACAGATACGCAGTATTTT

clone size: few
D gene: .
J gene: TRBJ2-7
V gene: TRBV6-6
CDR3 protein: CASSVGLYEQYF
CDR3 DNA: TGTGCCAGCAGTGTGGGACTCTACGAGCAGTACTTC

clone size: .
D gene: TRBD1
J gene: TRBJ2-6
V gene: TRBV5-1
CDR3 protein: CASSGRGTGNSGANVLTF
CDR3 DNA: TGCGCCAGCAGCGGTAGGGGGACAGGGAACTCTGGGGCCAACGTCCTGACTTTC

clone size: .
D gene: .
J gene: TRBJ2-1
V gene: TRBV3-1
CDR3 protein: CASSQGRASSRGGEQFF
CDR3 DNA: TGTGCCAGCAGCCAAGGAAGAGCTAGCTCGCGGGGCGGTGAGCAGTTCTTC

clone size: .
D gene: TRBD1
J gene: TRBJ1-1
V gene: TRBV12-3/TRBV12-4
CDR3 protein: CASGDRDRGLAFF
CDR3 DNA: TGTGCCAGCGGGGATAGGGACAGGGGGCTAGCTTTCTTT

clone size: .
D gene: .
J gene: TRBJ1-2
V gene: TRBV5-6
CDR3 protein: CAKHPTTPANYGYTF
CDR3 DNA: TGTGCCAAACACCCGACGACACCAGCTAACTATGGCTACACCTTC

clone size: .
D gene: TRBD1
J gene: TRBJ1-2
V gene: TRBV10-3
CDR3 protein: CAISESKTGIHYGYTF
CDR3 DNA: TGTGCCATCAGTGAGTCAAAGACAGGGATCCACTATGGCTACACCTTC

clone size: .
D gene: TRBD2
J gene: TRBJ2-1
V gene: TRBV24-1
CDR3 protein: CATSDPGTSGDDEQFF
CDR3 DNA: TGTGCCACCAGTGATCCCGGGACTAGCGGCGACGATGAGCAGTTCTTC

clone size: many
D gene: TRBD2
J gene: TRBJ2-7
V gene: TRBV5-1
CDR3 protein: CASSLSGAYEQYF
CDR3 DNA: TGTGCCAGCAGCTTAAGCGGGGCCTACGAGCAGTACTTC

clone size: .
D gene: TRBD1
J gene: TRBJ1-4
V gene: TRBV7-9
CDR3 protein: CASSLTTGDAEKLFF
CDR3 DNA: TGTGCCAGCAGCTTAACGACAGGGGATGCGGAAAAACTGTTTTTT

clone size: few
D gene: TRBD2
J gene: TRBJ2-3
V gene: TRBV4-2
CDR3 protein: CASSPRTSGGPQDTQYF
CDR3 DNA: TGTGCCAGCAGCCCTCGGACTAGCGGGGGCCCTCAAGATACGCAGTATTTT

clone size: .
D gene: .
J gene: TRBJ2-3
V gene: TRBV20-1
CDR3 protein: CSARSGSTDTQYF
CDR3 DNA: TGCAGTGCTAGAAGCGGTAGCACAGATACGCAGTATTTT

clone size: .
D gene: .
J gene: TRBJ2-7
V gene: TRBV5-1
CDR3 protein: CASSLGPGPIQYF
CDR3 DNA: TGCGCCAGCAGCTTAGGGCCGGGCCCGATTCAGTACTTC

clone size: .
D gene: .
J gene: TRBJ2-7
V gene: TRBV12-3/TRBV12-4
CDR3 protein: CASRSRQDNYEQYF
CDR3 DNA: TGTGCCAGCAGGTCTAGACAGGACAACTACGAGCAGTACTTC

clone size: .
D gene: .
J gene: TRBJ2-6
V gene: TRBV2
CDR3 protein: CASKLQLSGANVLTF
CDR3 DNA: TGTGCCAGCAAGTTACAGCTCTCTGGGGCCAACGTCCTGACTTTC

clone size: .
D gene: TRBD1
J gene: TRBJ1-2
V gene: TRBV6-6
CDR3 protein: CASNQGESYTF
CDR3 DNA: TGTGCCAGCAACCAGGGGGAGTCCTACACCTTC

clone size: .
D gene: .
J gene: TRBJ1-2
V gene: TRBV12-3/TRBV12-4
CDR3 protein: CASSLVPRGGNYGYTF
CDR3 DNA: TGTGCCAGCAGTTTGGTCCCCAGGGGAGGTAACTATGGCTACACCTTC

clone size: .
D gene: .
J gene: TRBJ1-2
V gene: TRBV10-3
CDR3 protein: CAISGGRVAEDYGYTF
CDR3 DNA: TGTGCCATCTCGGGCGGCAGGGTGGCAGAGGACTATGGCTACACCTTC

clone size: .
D gene: .
J gene: TRBJ1-2
V gene: TRBV20-1
CDR3 protein: CSAPPQGMIGYTF
CDR3 DNA: TGCAGTGCTCCCCCGCAGGGAATGATAGGCTACACCTTC

clone size: .
D gene: TRBD1
J gene: TRBJ2-5
V gene: TRBV5-1
CDR3 protein: CASSSRPPGQGVIETQYF
CDR3 DNA: TGCGCCAGCAGCTCACGACCGCCGGGACAGGGGGTCATAGAGACCCAGTACTTC

clone size: few
D gene: .
J gene: TRBJ1-1
V gene: TRBV7-2
CDR3 protein: CASSLVVGPAFF
CDR3 DNA: TGTGCCAGCAGCTTAGTTGTGGGGCCAGCTTTCTTT

clone size: .
D gene: TRBD1
J gene: TRBJ1-6
V gene: TRBV5-1
CDR3 protein: CASSLKGQGVHNSPLHF
CDR3 DNA: TGCGCCAGCAGCTTGAAGGGACAGGGGGTGCATAATTCACCCCTCCATTTT

clone size: .
D gene: .
J gene: TRBJ2-5
V gene: TRBV5-1
CDR3 protein: CASNLLGAGETQYF
CDR3 DNA: TGCGCCAGCAACTTACTAGGGGCAGGAGAGACCCAGTACTTC

clone size: few
D gene: TRBD1
J gene: TRBJ2-3
V gene: TRBV27
CDR3 protein: CASSLASRGLTDTQYF
CDR3 DNA: TGTGCCAGCAGTCTAGCCTCGAGGGGGCTCACAGATACGCAGTATTTT

clone size: .
D gene: .
J gene: TRBJ1-2
V gene: TRBV27
CDR3 protein: CASSLTAGRGYTF
CDR3 DNA: TGTGCCAGCAGTTTAACCGCAGGTCGTGGCTACACCTTC

clone size: .
D gene: .
J gene: TRBJ1-2
V gene: TRBV7-6
CDR3 protein: CASSPQSNYGYTF
CDR3 DNA: TGTGCCAGCAGCCCCCAGTCGAACTATGGCTACACCTTC

clone size: .
D gene: .
J gene: TRBJ2-1
V gene: TRBV10-2
CDR3 protein: CASRRLQATYNEQFF
CDR3 DNA: TGCGCCAGCAGGAGGTTACAGGCAACCTACAATGAGCAGTTCTTC

clone size: once
D gene: .
J gene: TRBJ1-2
V gene: TRBV5-1
CDR3 protein: CASSLSSPLQGYTF
CDR3 DNA: TGCGCCAGCAGCTTAAGCAGCCCATTACAAGGCTACACCTTC

clone size: .
D gene: .
J gene: TRBJ2-5
V gene: TRBV3-1
CDR3 protein: CAPTSRDTPEGTQYF
CDR3 DNA: TGTGCCCCCACCTCTCGGGACACCCCCGAGGGGACCCAGTACTTC

clone size: .
D gene: TRBD1
J gene: TRBJ2-7
V gene: TRBV6-5
CDR3 protein: CASSSLGTGVYEQYF
CDR3 DNA: TGTGCCAGCAGTTCCCTCGGGACAGGGGTCTACGAGCAGTACTTC

clone size: .
D gene: .
J gene: TRBJ1-2
V gene: TRBV11-2
CDR3 protein: CASSLWTANYGYTF
CDR3 DNA: TGTGCCAGCAGCTTGTGGACAGCTAACTATGGCTACACCTTC

clone size: .
D gene: TRBD2
J gene: TRBJ2-1
V gene: TRBV6-2/TRBV6-3
CDR3 protein: CASSSTLRTSGSYNEQFF
CDR3 DNA: TGTGCCAGCAGTTCGACCCTAAGGACTAGCGGGAGTTACAATGAGCAGTTCTTC

clone size: .
D gene: TRBD2
J gene: TRBJ2-1
V gene: TRBV10-2
CDR3 protein: CASGSRLAGAPEEQFF
CDR3 DNA: TGCGCCAGCGGTAGTAGACTAGCGGGAGCCCCTGAGGAGCAGTTCTTC

clone size: .
D gene: TRBD1
J gene: TRBJ2-4
V gene: TRBV7-4
CDR3 protein: CASSFLRDRIAKNIQYF
CDR3 DNA: TGTGCCAGCAGCTTCCTCCGGGACAGAATAGCCAAAAACATTCAGTACTTC

clone size: few
D gene: TRBD1
J gene: TRBJ1-5
V gene: TRBV10-3
CDR3 protein: CAISERTGDQPQHF
CDR3 DNA: TGTGCCATCAGTGAGAGGACAGGGGATCAGCCCCAGCATTTT

clone size: few
D gene: TRBD2
J gene: TRBJ2-1
V gene: TRBV29-1
CDR3 protein: CSVGSSGSNRRSYNEQFF
CDR3 DNA: TGCAGCGTTGGATCCAGCGGGAGTAATAGGAGGTCCTACAATGAGCAGTTCTTC

clone size: .
D gene: TRBD1
J gene: TRBJ2-5
V gene: TRBV20-1
CDR3 protein: CSARGSGGKQETQYF
CDR3 DNA: TGCAGTGCTAGAGGTTCAGGGGGAAAGCAAGAGACCCAGTACTTC

clone size: .
D gene: TRBD2
J gene: TRBJ2-3
V gene: TRBV9
CDR3 protein: CASSAKGGLADTQYF
CDR3 DNA: TGTGCCAGCAGCGCCAAAGGAGGACTAGCAGATACGCAGTATTTT

clone size: .
D gene: .
J gene: TRBJ2-3
V gene: TRBV5-1
CDR3 protein: CASSSAPRTYTQYF
CDR3 DNA: TGCGCCAGCAGCTCGGCCCCGCGCACATATACGCAGTATTTT

clone size: .
D gene: TRBD2
J gene: TRBJ2-5
V gene: TRBV9
CDR3 protein: CASLTSGMREKTQYF
CDR3 DNA: TGTGCCAGCCTTACCAGCGGGATGAGAGAAAAGACCCAGTACTTC

clone size: .
D gene: .
J gene: TRBJ2-7
V gene: TRBV6-5
CDR3 protein: CASSSFSGGGYEQYF
CDR3 DNA: TGTGCCAGCAGTTCCTTCTCGGGGGGCGGGTACGAGCAGTACTTC

clone size: few
D gene: .
J gene: TRBJ2-1
V gene: TRBV20-1
CDR3 protein: CSARDRWEQFF
CDR3 DNA: TGCAGTGCCAGAGACAGGTGGGAGCAGTTCTTC

clone size: .
D gene: TRBD1
J gene: TRBJ1-1
V gene: TRBV5-6
CDR3 protein: CASSNRNRGSNTEAFF
CDR3 DNA: TGTGCCAGCAGTAACCGAAACAGGGGATCGAACACTGAAGCTTTCTTT

clone size: .
D gene: TRBD2
J gene: TRBJ2-1
V gene: TRBV2
CDR3 protein: CASKPQRGDYEQFF
CDR3 DNA: TGTGCCAGCAAGCCCCAGCGGGGGGACTACGAGCAGTTCTTC

clone size: few
D gene: TRBD2
J gene: TRBJ2-1
V gene: TRBV5-1
CDR3 protein: CATSRGGRAVNEQFF
CDR3 DNA: TGCGCCACTTCGCGGGGCGGGAGGGCCGTCAATGAGCAGTTCTTC

clone size: few
D gene: .
J gene: TRBJ2-1
V gene: TRBV6-5
CDR3 protein: CASSHLAETYNEQFF
CDR3 DNA: TGTGCCAGCAGCCACTTAGCGGAAACCTACAATGAGCAGTTCTTC

clone size: few
D gene: .
J gene: TRBJ1-2
V gene: TRBV10-3
CDR3 protein: CAITRQGTYGYTF
CDR3 DNA: TGTGCCATCACCCGCCAGGGGACCTATGGCTACACCTTC

clone size: .
D gene: .
J gene: TRBJ1-5
V gene: TRBV7-2
CDR3 protein: CASSLEGKYQPQHF
CDR3 DNA: TGTGCCAGCAGCTTGGAAGGGAAATATCAGCCCCAGCATTTT

clone size: few
D gene: TRBD2
J gene: TRBJ2-7
V gene: TRBV7-2
CDR3 protein: CASSPGASGFPYEQYF
CDR3 DNA: TGTGCCAGCAGCCCCGGGGCTAGCGGGTTTCCCTACGAGCAGTACTTC

clone size: .
D gene: .
J gene: TRBJ2-2
V gene: TRBV7-2
CDR3 protein: CASSLAGAPGELFF
CDR3 DNA: TGTGCCAGCAGCTTAGCTGGGGCCCCCGGGGAGCTGTTTTTT

clone size: .
D gene: .
J gene: TRBJ1-1
V gene: TRBV29-1
CDR3 protein: CSVEDEGTEAFF
CDR3 DNA: TGCAGCGTTGAGGACGAGGGGACTGAAGCTTTCTTT